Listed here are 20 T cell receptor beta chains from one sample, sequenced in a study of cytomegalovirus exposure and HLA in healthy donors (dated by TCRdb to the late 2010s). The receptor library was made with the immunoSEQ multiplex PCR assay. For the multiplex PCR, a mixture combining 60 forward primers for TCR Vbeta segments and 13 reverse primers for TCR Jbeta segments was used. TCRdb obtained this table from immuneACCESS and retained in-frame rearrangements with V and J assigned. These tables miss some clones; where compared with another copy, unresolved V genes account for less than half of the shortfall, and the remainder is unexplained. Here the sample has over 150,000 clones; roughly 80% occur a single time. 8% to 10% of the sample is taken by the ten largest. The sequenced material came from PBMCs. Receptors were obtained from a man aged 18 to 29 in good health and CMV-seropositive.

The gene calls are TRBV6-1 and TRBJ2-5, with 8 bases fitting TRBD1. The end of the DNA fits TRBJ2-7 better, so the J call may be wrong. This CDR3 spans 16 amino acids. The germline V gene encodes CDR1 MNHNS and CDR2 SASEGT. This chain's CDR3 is CASSEALDRGGYEQYF. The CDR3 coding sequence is TGTGCCAGCAGTGAAGCGCTTGACAGGGGAGGTTACGAGCAGTACTTC.

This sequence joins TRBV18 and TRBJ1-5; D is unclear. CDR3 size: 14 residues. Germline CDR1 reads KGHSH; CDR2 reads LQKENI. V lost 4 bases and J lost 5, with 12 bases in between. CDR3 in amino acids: CASSQGGWDQPQHF. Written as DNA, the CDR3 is TGTGCCAGCTCACAGGGAGGCTGGGATCAGCCCCAGCATTTT. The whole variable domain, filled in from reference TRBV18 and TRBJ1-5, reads NAGVMQNPRHLVRRRGQEARLRCSPMKGHSHVYWYRQLPEEGLKFMVYLQKENIIDESGMPKERFSAEFPKEGPSILRIQQVVRGDSAAYFCASSQGGWDQPQHFGDGTRLSIL.

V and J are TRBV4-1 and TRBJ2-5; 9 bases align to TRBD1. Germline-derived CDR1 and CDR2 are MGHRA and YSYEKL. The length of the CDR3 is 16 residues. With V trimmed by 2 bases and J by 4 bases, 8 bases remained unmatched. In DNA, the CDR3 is TGCGCCAGCAGCCAAAGGAGGGGACAGGGTCGAGAGACCCAGTACTTC. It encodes CASSQRRGQGRETQYF.

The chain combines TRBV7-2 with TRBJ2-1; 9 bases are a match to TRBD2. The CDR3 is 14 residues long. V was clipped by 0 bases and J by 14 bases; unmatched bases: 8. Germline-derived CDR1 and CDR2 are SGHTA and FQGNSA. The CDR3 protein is CASSLALAGGPKFF. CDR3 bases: TGTGCCAGCAGCTTAGCTTTGGCGGGAGGGCCAAAGTTCTTC.

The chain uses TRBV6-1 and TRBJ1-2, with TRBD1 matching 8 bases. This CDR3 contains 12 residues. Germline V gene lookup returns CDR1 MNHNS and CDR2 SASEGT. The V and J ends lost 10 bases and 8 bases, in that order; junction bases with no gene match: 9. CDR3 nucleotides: TGTGCCACAAGGACAGGGTCCAGCGGCTACACCTTC. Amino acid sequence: CATRTGSSGYTF.

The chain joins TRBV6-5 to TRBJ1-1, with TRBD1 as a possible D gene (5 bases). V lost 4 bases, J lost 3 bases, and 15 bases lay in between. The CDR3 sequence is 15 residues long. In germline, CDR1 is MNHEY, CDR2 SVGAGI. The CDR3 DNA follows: TGTGCCAGCAGTTCCCTTCAGGGATATGACACTGAAGCTTTCTTT. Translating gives CASSSLQGYDTEAFF.

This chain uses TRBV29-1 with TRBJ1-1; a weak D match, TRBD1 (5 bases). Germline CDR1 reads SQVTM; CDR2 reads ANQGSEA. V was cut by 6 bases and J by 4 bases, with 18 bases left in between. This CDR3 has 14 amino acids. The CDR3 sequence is CSVNLGGSSTEAFF. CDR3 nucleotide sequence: TGCAGCGTCAACCTGGGGGGTTCCAGCACTGAAGCTTTCTTT.

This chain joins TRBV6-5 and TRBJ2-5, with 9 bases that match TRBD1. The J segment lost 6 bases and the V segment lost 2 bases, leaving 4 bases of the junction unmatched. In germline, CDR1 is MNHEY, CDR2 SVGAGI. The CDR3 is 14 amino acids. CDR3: CASSYGQGRQTQYF. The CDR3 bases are TGTGCCAGCAGTTACGGACAGGGGAGACAGACCCAGTACTTC.

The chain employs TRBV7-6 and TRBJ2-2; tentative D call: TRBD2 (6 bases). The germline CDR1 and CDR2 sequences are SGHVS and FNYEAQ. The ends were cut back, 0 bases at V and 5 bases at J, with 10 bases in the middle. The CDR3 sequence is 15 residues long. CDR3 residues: CASSLAGGLTGELFF. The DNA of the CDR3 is TGTGCCAGCAGCTTAGCGGGAGGACTAACCGGGGAGCTGTTTTTT.

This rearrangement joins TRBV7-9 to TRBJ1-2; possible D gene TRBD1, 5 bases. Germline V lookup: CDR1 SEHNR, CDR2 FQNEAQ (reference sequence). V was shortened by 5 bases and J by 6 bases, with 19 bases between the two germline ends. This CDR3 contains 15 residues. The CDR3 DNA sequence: TGTGCCAGCAGCGACTGGGGGGGGTTTTCCGATGGCTACACCTTC. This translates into CASSDWGGFSDGYTF.

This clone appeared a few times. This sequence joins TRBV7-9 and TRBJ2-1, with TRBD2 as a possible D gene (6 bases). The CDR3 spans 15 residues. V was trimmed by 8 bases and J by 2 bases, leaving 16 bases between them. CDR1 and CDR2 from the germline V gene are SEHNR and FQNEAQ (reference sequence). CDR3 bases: TGTGCCAGCGACCCTGGCGGGGAACCCTACAATGAGCAGTTCTTC. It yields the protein CASDPGGEPYNEQFF. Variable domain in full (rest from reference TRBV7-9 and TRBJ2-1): DTGVSQNPRHKITKRGQNVTFRCDPISEHNRLYWYRQTLGQGPEFLTYFQNEAQLEKSRLLSDRFSAERPKGSFSTLEIQRTEQGDSAMYLCASDPGGEPYNEQFFGPGTRLTVL.

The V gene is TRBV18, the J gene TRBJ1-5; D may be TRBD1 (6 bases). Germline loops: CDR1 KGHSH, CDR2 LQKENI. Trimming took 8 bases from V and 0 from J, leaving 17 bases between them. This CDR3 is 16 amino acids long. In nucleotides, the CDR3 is TGTGCCAGCACAGGACAGAGCTGGGATAGCAATCAGCCCCAGCATTTT. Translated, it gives CASTGQSWDSNQPQHF.

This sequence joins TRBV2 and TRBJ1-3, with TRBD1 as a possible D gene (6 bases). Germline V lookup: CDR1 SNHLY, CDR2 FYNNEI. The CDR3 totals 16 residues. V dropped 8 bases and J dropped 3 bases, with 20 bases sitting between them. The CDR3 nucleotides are TGTGCCAGCGGAGCCTCAGGGGTTTTGAGTGGAAACACCATATATTTT. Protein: CASGASGVLSGNTIYF.

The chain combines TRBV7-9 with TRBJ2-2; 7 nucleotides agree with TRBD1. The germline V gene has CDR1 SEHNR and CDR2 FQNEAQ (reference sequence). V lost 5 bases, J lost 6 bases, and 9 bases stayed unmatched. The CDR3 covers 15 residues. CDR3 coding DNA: TGTGCCAGCAGCATCGGGACAGTAGCCTCCGGGGAGCTGTTTTTT. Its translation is CASSIGTVASGELFF.

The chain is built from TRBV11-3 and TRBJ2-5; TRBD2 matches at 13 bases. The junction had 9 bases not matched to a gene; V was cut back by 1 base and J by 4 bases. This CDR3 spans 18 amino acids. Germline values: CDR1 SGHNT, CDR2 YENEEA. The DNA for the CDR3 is TGTGCCAGCAGCTTAGGGGGCGGACTAGCGGGGGAGCGAGAGACCCAGTACTTC. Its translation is CASSLGGGLAGERETQYF.

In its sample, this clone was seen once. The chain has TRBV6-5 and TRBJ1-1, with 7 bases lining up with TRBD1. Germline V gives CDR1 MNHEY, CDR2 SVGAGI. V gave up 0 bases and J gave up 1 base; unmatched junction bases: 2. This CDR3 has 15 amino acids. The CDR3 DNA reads TGTGCCAGCAGTTACTCCCAGGGGGAGAACACTGAAGCTTTCTTT. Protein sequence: CASSYSQGENTEAFF.

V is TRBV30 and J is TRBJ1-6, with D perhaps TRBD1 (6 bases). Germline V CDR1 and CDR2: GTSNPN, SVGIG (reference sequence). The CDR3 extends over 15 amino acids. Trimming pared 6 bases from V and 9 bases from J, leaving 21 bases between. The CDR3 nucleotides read TGTGCCTGTCAGATAGGGGACACCCTTTTTTCACCCCTCCACTTT. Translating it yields CACQIGDTLFSPLHF.

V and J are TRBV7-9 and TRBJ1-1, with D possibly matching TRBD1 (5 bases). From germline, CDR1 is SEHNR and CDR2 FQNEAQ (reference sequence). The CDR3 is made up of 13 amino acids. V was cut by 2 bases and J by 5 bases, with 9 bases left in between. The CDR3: CASSLTRDTEAFF. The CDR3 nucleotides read TGTGCCAGCAGCTTAACCAGGGATACTGAAGCTTTCTTT.

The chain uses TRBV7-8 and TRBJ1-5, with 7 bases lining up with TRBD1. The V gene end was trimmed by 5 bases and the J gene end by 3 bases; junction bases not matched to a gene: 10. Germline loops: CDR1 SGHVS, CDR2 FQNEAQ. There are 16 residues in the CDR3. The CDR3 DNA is TGTGCCAGCAGCATAAAACGACAGGGAGACAATCAGCCCCAGCATTTT. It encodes CASSIKRQGDNQPQHF.

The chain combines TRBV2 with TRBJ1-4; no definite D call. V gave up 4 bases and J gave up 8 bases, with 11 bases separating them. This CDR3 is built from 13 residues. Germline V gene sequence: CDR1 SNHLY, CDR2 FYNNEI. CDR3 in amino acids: CASSARSGEKLFF. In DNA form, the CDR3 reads TGTGCCAGCAGTGCCAGGTCGGGGGAAAAACTGTTTTTT.